A single TCR beta chain is shown here with its context. The antigen remains unidentified. This sample was included in a study of molecular identifiers for immune sequencing clone quantification. Study as a whole: Replicates involved a five-way split of RNA from around 20,000 or 100,000 naive CD8 cells, with sequencing of four. Findings of the study overall: Over 97% of effector molecules, but under 1% in naive cells, were held by clones with more than 20 RNA copies.

Germline values: CDR1 SEHNR, CDR2 FQNEAQ (reference sequence). Trimming cost V 2 bases and J 2 bases, with 10 bases left between them. The CDR3 runs to 14 residues. Methods described previously, with TCR primers listed, were used for bulk TCR libraries. TCRdb independently ran MiXCR on the PCR reads; one entry per CDR3 protein. The sample holds more than 550,000 distinct CDR3 sequences, about 25% seen once. Input material: naive CD8+ T cells from blood, with Jurkat cell RNA spiked in. Subset indicated: FACS-sorted CD8+CD4-CCR7+CD45RA+ naive T cells. The clonotype was recovered from a human donor in good health. Some libraries in this study had Jurkat cell RNA spiked in. The V call is TRBV7-9, the J call TRBJ2-7; D unresolved. CDR3 sequence: CASSLLPQTYEQYF. In DNA form, the CDR3 reads TGTGCCAGCAGCTTATTACCACAGACCTACGAGCAGTACTTC. Using reference TRBV7-9 and TRBJ2-7 for the parts outside the CDR3, the full variable domain is DTGVSQNPRHKITKRGQNVTFRCDPISEHNRLYWYRQTLGQGPEFLTYFQNEAQLEKSRLLSDRFSAERPKGSFSTLEIQRTEQGDSAMYLCASSLLPQTYEQYFGPGTRLTVT.